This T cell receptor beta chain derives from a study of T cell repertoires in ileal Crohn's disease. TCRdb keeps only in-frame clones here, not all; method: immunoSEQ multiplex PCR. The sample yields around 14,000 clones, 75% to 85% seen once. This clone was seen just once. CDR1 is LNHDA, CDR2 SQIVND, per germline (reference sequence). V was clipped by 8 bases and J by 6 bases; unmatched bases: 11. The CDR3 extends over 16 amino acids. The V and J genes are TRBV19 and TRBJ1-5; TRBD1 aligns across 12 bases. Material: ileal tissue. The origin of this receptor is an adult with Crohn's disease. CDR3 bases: TGTGCCAGTGAGGCGGGACAGGGGGCCCTGGGTCAGCCCCAGCATTTT. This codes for CASEAGQGALGQPQHF.